Shown below are 29 T cell receptor beta chains from a single sample sequenced in a study of OX40 agonist ivuxolimab in advanced cancers. Repertoires were generated with immunoSEQ multiplex PCR, while TCRdb's copy carries only in-frame clones and drops some. Here the sample spans some 44,000 clones, around 85% being singletons. The sample in question was CD4+ or CD8+ T cells sorted from blood, obtained in a trial of the OX40 agonist ivuxolimab. All receptors come from an adult with an advanced solid tumor such as melanoma, head and neck, liver or kidney cancer.

This clone was observed a few times. The chain combines TRBV6-1 with TRBJ1-6; D unclear. The germline V gene has CDR1 MNHNS and CDR2 SASEGT. With 3 bases removed from V and 0 bases from J, the gap between germline ends came to 9 bases. The CDR3 length is 16 residues. CDR3 DNA: TGTGCCAGCAGTGACAGACTGAGCTCCTATAATTCACCCCTCCACTTT. It yields the protein CASSDRLSSYNSPLHF.

The chain links TRBV21-1 to TRBJ2-1; the DNA was not used to check the table's D call, TRBD1. TRBV21-1 is reported as a pseudogene. This CDR3 contains 19 residues. CDR3 sequence (DNA): TGTGCCAGCACCGCCAGGAGGGGGCACACCGGGACAGGGAATAATGAGCAGTTCTTC. Translation gives CASTARRGHTGTGNNEQFF.

The V gene is TRBV5-6, the J gene TRBJ2-6; 8 positions agree with TRBD1. This CDR3 has 18 residues. V lost 2 bases and J lost 4; bases outside the gene matches: 11. The germline CDR1 and CDR2 sequences are SGHDT and YYEEEE. The CDR3: CASSFFGQGNSGANVLTF. The CDR3 DNA follows: TGTGCCAGCAGCTTTTTTGGACAGGGAAATTCCGGGGCCAACGTCCTGACTTTC.

The rearrangement joins TRBV2 to TRBJ1-6, with D tentatively TRBD1 (6 bases). V was trimmed by 6 bases and J by 0 bases, leaving 9 bases between them. The CDR3 extends over 15 amino acids. The germline V gene has CDR1 SNHLY and CDR2 FYNNEI. The CDR3 reads CASRTGSSYNSPLHF. The CDR3 nucleotides are TGTGCCAGCAGGACAGGTAGCTCCTATAATTCACCCCTCCACTTT.

CDR3 in DNA: TGTGCCAGCAAAACGAGACAGGGCCTCTATGGCTACACCTTC. It translates to CASKTRQGLYGYTF. V is TRBV28 and J is TRBJ1-2; 7 bases are shared with TRBD1. The V gene end was trimmed by 7 bases and the J gene end by 4 bases; junction bases not matched to a gene: 9. The CDR3 spans 14 residues. CDR1 and CDR2 from the germline V gene are MDHEN and SYDVKM.

V is TRBV19 and J is TRBJ2-1, with a weak D call TRBD1 (5 bases). CDR1 and CDR2 from the germline V gene are LNHDA and SQIVND (reference sequence). The CDR3 spans 14 residues. V was trimmed by 1 base and J by 8 bases, leaving 12 bases between them. The CDR3 DNA follows: TGTGCCAGTAGTATAGGTTCTGGGGCCGATGAGCAGTTCTTC. Amino acid sequence: CASSIGSGADEQFF.

The chain is built from TRBV5-1 and TRBJ1-1; the D gene is possibly TRBD1 (5 bases). The germline CDR1 and CDR2 sequences are SGHRS and YFSETQ. Deletions cut 4 bases from V and 1 base from J, with 11 bases between. This CDR3 contains 14 residues. CDR3 in DNA: TGCGCCAGCAGCCCGACAGCCTCGAACACTGAAGCTTTCTTT. Residues: CASSPTASNTEAFF.

As for this clone: Compared with germline, one end of the junction differs, possibly owing to a read error. The chain recombines TRBV5-6 with TRBJ1-4, with TRBD1 matching over 8 bases. The CDR3 runs to 16 residues. The V gene's germline CDR1 is SGHDT and CDR2 YYEEEE. This chain's CDR3 is CASTLGIGQGNEKLFF. The CDR3 DNA sequence: TGTGCCAGCACCTTGGGGATAGGACAGGGTAATGAAAAACTGTTTTTT.

CDR3 region: CASSEWTGNGYTF. CDR3 nucleotide sequence: TGTGCCAGCAGTGAATGGACAGGGAATGGCTACACCTTC. J is TRBJ1-2 and V is TRBV25-1; TRBD1 matches 8 bases. V gave up 1 base and J gave up 6 bases; unmatched junction bases: 1. Germline V gene sequence: CDR1 MGHDK, CDR2 SYGVNS. The CDR3 extends over 13 amino acids.

CDR3 sequence (DNA): TGTGCCAGCAGTGATCCTGGGAAGGCTTACGAGCAGTACTTC. Its translation: CASSDPGKAYEQYF. The chain has TRBV6-1 and TRBJ2-7, with no clear D. Per the germline V gene, CDR1 is MNHNS and CDR2 is SASEGT. Trimming took off 3 bases at V and 4 bases at J, with 13 bases between the two ends. CDR3 size: 14 residues.

The J gene is TRBJ1-1, the V gene TRBV7-8; no firm D call. From germline, CDR1 is SGHVS and CDR2 FQNEAQ. Trimming shortened V by 6 bases and J by 1 base, and 12 bases separated the two germline ends. This CDR3 contains 14 residues. CDR3: CASSPVPQNTEAFF. Here the CDR3 DNA reads TGTGCCAGCAGTCCTGTTCCCCAGAACACTGAAGCTTTCTTT.

This chain links TRBV7-8 with TRBJ2-3; D not resolved. Germline CDR1 SGHVS, CDR2 FQNEAQ. The V and J ends lost 4 bases and 3 bases respectively, with 8 bases between them. The CDR3 loop spans 13 amino acids. The CDR3 protein is CASSYSRTDTQYF. In nucleotides, the CDR3 is TGTGCCAGCAGCTACAGCAGAACAGATACGCAGTATTTT.

The V gene is TRBV19, the J gene TRBJ2-1; 10 bases line up with TRBD1. With 6 bases clipped from V and 12 bases from J, the junction kept 14 bases outside the gene matches. Germline values: CDR1 LNHDA, CDR2 SQIVND (reference sequence). The CDR3 has 15 amino acids. The CDR3 region is CASSPRQGALLVQFF. The CDR3 DNA reads as TGTGCCAGTAGCCCGCGACAGGGGGCGTTATTAGTGCAGTTCTTC.

Regarding this clone: The junction shows a germline mismatch at one end, possibly a read error. V usage is TRBV2 and J usage is TRBJ1-5, with TRBD1 identical over 7 bases. There are 13 residues in the CDR3. CDR1 and CDR2 (germline): SNHLY, FYNNEI. The CDR3 region is CTSSVFDRDPQHF. In DNA, the CDR3 is TGTACCAGCAGTGTCTTCGACAGGGATCCCCAGCATTTT.

This clone has more than one count but fewer than ten. V usage is TRBV4-1 and J usage is TRBJ1-2, with D unresolved. CDR1 MGHRA and CDR2 YSYEKL come from the germline V gene. The CDR3 runs to 13 residues. V shed 0 bases and J shed 2 bases, with 4 bases lying between them. The chain's CDR3 is CASSQDDNYGYTF. CDR3 DNA: TGCGCCAGCAGCCAAGACGACAACTATGGCTACACCTTC.

The chain combines TRBV11-2 with TRBJ2-2, with 9 bases fitting TRBD1. Germline V lookup: CDR1 SGHAT, CDR2 FQNNGV. The CDR3 runs to 15 residues. With V trimmed by 5 bases and J by 5 bases, 6 bases remained unmatched. CDR3 region: CASSVQGAGTGELFF. CDR3 bases: TGTGCCAGCAGCGTACAGGGGGCTGGGACCGGGGAGCTGTTTTTT.

The rearrangement joins TRBV4-1 to TRBJ1-2, with TRBD1 as a possible D gene (5 bases). CDR3 length: 14 amino acids. The germline V gene encodes CDR1 MGHRA and CDR2 YSYEKL. Trimming removed 2 bases at V and 8 bases at J, with 15 bases between. The CDR3 loop reads CASSQIRDGYGYTF. The CDR3 DNA reads TGCGCCAGCAGCCAAATACGGGACGGATACGGCTACACCTTC.

This chain uses TRBV5-1 with TRBJ2-1; TRBD2 agrees at 7 bases. The CDR3 extends over 15 amino acids. The V segment lost 3 bases and the J segment 3 bases; nucleotides outside the gene matches: 6. Germline V gene data show CDR1 as SGHRS and CDR2 as YFSETQ. The CDR3 loop is CASSSTSVNYNEQFF. As DNA, the CDR3 is TGCGCCAGCAGCTCTACTAGCGTAAACTACAATGAGCAGTTCTTC. Filled out from reference TRBV5-1 and TRBJ2-1, the complete variable domain reads KAGVTQTPRYLIKTRGQQVTLSCSPISGHRSVSWYQQTPGQGLQFLFEYFSETQRNKGNFPGRFSGRQFSNSRSEMNVSTLELGDSALYLCASSSTSVNYNEQFFGPGTRLTVL.

The V and J genes are TRBV19 and TRBJ1-5; 9 positions agree with TRBD1. Germline-derived CDR1 and CDR2 are LNHDA and SQIVND (reference sequence). V lost 6 bases, J lost 9 bases, and 12 bases stayed unmatched. The CDR3 runs to 15 residues. The CDR3 nucleotides read TGTGCCAGTAGCTCCCCCGGGACAGGGTCTTCGCCCCAGCATTTT. Its translation is CASSSPGTGSSPQHF.

The chain is built from TRBV16 and TRBJ2-7; maybe TRBD2 (6 bases). The CDR3 length is 13 residues. Germline values: CDR1 KGHSY, CDR2 FQNENV. V was shortened by 6 bases and J by 0 bases, with 9 bases between the two germline ends. The CDR3 coding sequence is TGTGCCAGCAGGGCGACTAGCTCCTACGAGCAGTACTTC. Protein sequence: CASRATSSYEQYF. The full variable domain, in which reference TRBV16 and TRBJ2-7 provide the parts outside the CDR3, is GEEVAQTPKHLVRGEGQKAKLYCAPIKGHSYVFWYQQVLKNEFKFLISFQNENVFDETGMPKERFSAKCLPNSPCSLEIQATKLEDSAVYFCASRATSSYEQYFGPGTRLTVT.

V gene TRBV4-1 combines with J gene TRBJ2-6; 9 positions agree with TRBD1. The CDR3 covers 18 residues. Trimming at V came to 1 base and at J to 2 bases, leaving 6 bases not matched to a gene. In germline, CDR1 is MGHRA, CDR2 YSYEKL. DNA for the CDR3: TGCGCCAGCAGCCAAGCAGTCGGACAGGGGACTGGGGCCAACGTCCTGACTTTC. This translates into CASSQAVGQGTGANVLTF.

The V and J genes are TRBV14 and TRBJ2-7; 7 bases align to TRBD2. CDR1 and CDR2 (germline): SGHDN, FVKESK. CDR3 length: 14 residues. The V segment lost 3 bases and the J segment 0 bases; nucleotides outside the gene matches: 2. Here the CDR3 DNA reads TGTGCCAGCAGCCAGCGGGAGCTCTCCTACGAGCAGTACTTC. Encoded protein: CASSQRELSYEQYF.

The rearrangement joins TRBV13 to TRBJ2-1; D possibly corresponds to TRBD1 (5 bases). Trimming took off 6 bases at V and 2 bases at J, with 11 bases between the two ends. This CDR3 is built from 14 residues. Germline V CDR1 and CDR2: PRHDT, FYEKMQ (reference sequence). CDR3 protein: CASSLGVTYNEQFF. The CDR3 DNA follows: TGTGCCAGCAGTCTAGGGGTAACCTACAATGAGCAGTTCTTC.

The chain joins TRBV4-1 to TRBJ1-4, with TRBD1 as a possible D gene (6 bases). The V end was cut by 1 base, the J end by 8 bases, with 14 bases between. The CDR3 runs to 15 residues. Germline V gives CDR1 MGHRA, CDR2 YSYEKL. The CDR3 DNA reads TGCGCCAGCAGCCAAGTGTCGGGGGCGCGAGAAAAACTGTTTTTT. This translates into CASSQVSGAREKLFF.

The rearrangement uses TRBV4-1 and TRBJ2-7; 9 bases are shared with TRBD2. CDR3 length: 16 amino acids. V dropped 0 bases and J dropped 7; count of bases not matched to a gene: 10. Germline CDR1 is MGHRA and CDR2 is YSYEKL. The CDR3 DNA reads as TGCGCCAGCAGCCAAGAAGGCTTTAGCGGGAGTGGTGAGCAGTACTTC. Residues: CASSQEGFSGSGEQYF.

On this clone itself: A read error may account for a junction end that differs from germline. The rearrangement uses TRBV6-5 and TRBJ2-1; D is undetermined. The CDR3 is 15 residues long. CDR1 MNHEY and CDR2 SVGAGI come from the germline V gene. In DNA, the CDR3 is TGTGCCAGCAGTCAACCTCACAACACGCGCCCTGTCTGGCTCTTC. The encoded protein is CASSQPHNTRPVWLF.

With respect to this clone: Other nucleotide sequences in the sample specify the same CDR3. The chain carries TRBV10-3 and TRBJ2-7; D is uncertain. From germline, CDR1 is ENHRY and CDR2 SYGVKD. There are 11 residues in the CDR3. V was cut by 6 bases and J by 3 bases, with 6 bases left in between. CDR3 in amino acids: CAIRENYEQYF. The CDR3 DNA reads TGTGCCATCAGGGAGAACTACGAGCAGTACTTC.

The chain employs TRBV4-1 and TRBJ1-6, with 7 bases aligning to TRBD1. CDR1 MGHRA and CDR2 YSYEKL come from the germline V gene. The CDR3 is 15 residues long. V trimming: 6 bases; J trimming: 7 bases; junction bases outside the gene matches: 9. Here the CDR3 reads CASRATGSENSPLHF. The CDR3 DNA is TGCGCCAGCAGGGCGACAGGGTCTGAGAATTCACCCCTCCACTTT.

This chain connects TRBV29-1 to TRBJ2-7; 9 bases fit TRBD1. This CDR3 has 12 residues. The germline gives CDR1 SQVTM, CDR2 ANQGSEA. Trimming at V came to 5 bases and at J to 2 bases, leaving 1 base not matched to a gene. CDR3 DNA sequence: TGCAGCGTTAACAGGGGGCCCTACGAGCAGTACTTC. This translates into CSVNRGPYEQYF.